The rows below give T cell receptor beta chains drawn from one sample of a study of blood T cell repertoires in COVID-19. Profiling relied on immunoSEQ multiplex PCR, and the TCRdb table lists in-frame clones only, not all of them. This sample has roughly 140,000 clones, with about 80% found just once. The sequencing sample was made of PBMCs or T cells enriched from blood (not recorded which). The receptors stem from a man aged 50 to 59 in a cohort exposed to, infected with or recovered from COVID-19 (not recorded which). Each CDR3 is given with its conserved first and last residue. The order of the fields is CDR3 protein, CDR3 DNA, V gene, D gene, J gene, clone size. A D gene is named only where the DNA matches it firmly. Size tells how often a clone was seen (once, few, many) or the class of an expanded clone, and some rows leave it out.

CDR3 protein: CATSRDHRGADEKLFF
CDR3 DNA: TGTGCCACCAGCAGAGATCATCGGGGGGCGGATGAAAAACTGTTTTTT
V gene: TRBV15
D gene: -
J gene: TRBJ1-4
clone size: -

CDR3 protein: CASSYDDREQSPLHF
CDR3 DNA: TGTGCCAGCAGTTACGATGACAGGGAGCAGTCACCCCTCCACTTT
V gene: TRBV6-5
D gene: TRBD1
J gene: TRBJ1-6
clone size: -

CDR3 protein: CASRKGDSYGYTF
CDR3 DNA: TGTGCCAGCAGAAAGGGGGACAGCTATGGCTACACCTTC
V gene: TRBV6-5
D gene: TRBD1
J gene: TRBJ1-2
clone size: -

CDR3 protein: CASSVEGQENTEAFF
CDR3 DNA: TGTGCCAGCAGCGTGGAGGGGCAGGAGAACACTGAAGCTTTCTTT
V gene: TRBV9
D gene: -
J gene: TRBJ1-1
clone size: -

CDR3 protein: CAWRGAETQYF
CDR3 DNA: TGTGCCTGGAGGGGCGCCGAGACCCAGTACTTC
V gene: TRBV30
D gene: -
J gene: TRBJ2-5
clone size: -

CDR3 protein: CASSLTGTGSYEQYF
CDR3 DNA: TGTGCCAGCTCACTTACCGGGACAGGCTCCTACGAGCAGTACTTC
V gene: TRBV18
D gene: TRBD1
J gene: TRBJ2-7
clone size: -

CDR3 protein: CASSPRGSSYEQYF
CDR3 DNA: TGTGCCAGCAGCCCCCGCGGGAGCTCCTACGAGCAGTACTTC
V gene: TRBV3-1/TRBV3-2
D gene: TRBD2
J gene: TRBJ2-7
clone size: -

CDR3 protein: CASSVEGHTGGTQYF
CDR3 DNA: TGTGCCAGCAGCGTAGAGGGGCATACGGGGGGTACGCAGTATTTT
V gene: TRBV9
D gene: TRBD2
J gene: TRBJ2-3
clone size: -

CDR3 protein: CASSTGSNYGYTF
CDR3 DNA: TGTGCCAGCAGCACAGGGAGCAACTATGGCTACACCTTC
V gene: TRBV12-3/TRBV12-4
D gene: -
J gene: TRBJ1-2
clone size: -

CDR3 protein: CATSDVSDRGTDTQYF
CDR3 DNA: TGTGCCACCAGTGATGTATCGGACAGAGGCACAGATACGCAGTATTTT
V gene: TRBV24-1
D gene: -
J gene: TRBJ2-3
clone size: once

CDR3 protein: CASSGITGPTEAFF
CDR3 DNA: TGTGCCAGCAGCGGAATCACAGGGCCCACTGAAGCTTTCTTT
V gene: TRBV9
D gene: -
J gene: TRBJ1-1
clone size: -

CDR3 protein: CASSPRILLYQETQYF
CDR3 DNA: TGTGCCAGTAGTCCACGCATACTCCTGTACCAAGAGACCCAGTACTTC
V gene: TRBV19
D gene: -
J gene: TRBJ2-5
clone size: -

CDR3 protein: CAITDPSTDTQYF
CDR3 DNA: TGTGCCATCACAGATCCGAGCACAGATACGCAGTATTTT
V gene: TRBV24-1
D gene: -
J gene: TRBJ2-3
clone size: -